A single sample is the source of the 25 T cell receptor beta chains below, sequenced in a study of shared clonotypes between healthy human individuals. Clones were read by immunoSEQ multiplex PCR, and TCRdb kept only the in-frame ones, dropping some. The sample consists of about 700,000 clones, just over 90% of them appearing once. CD45RO-negative, CCR7-selected cells formed the naive CD8 fraction, which excluded terminally differentiated effector memory CD45RA+ cells. The sequenced sample was naive CD8+ T cells sorted from blood. These receptors were taken from a young man in good health.

The rearrangement uses TRBV7-8 and TRBJ2-3; perhaps TRBD2 as D (5 bases). Germline V gene data show CDR1 as SGHVS and CDR2 as FQNEAQ. V lost 2 bases and J lost 6, with 15 bases in between. The CDR3 has 15 residues. CDR3 sequence reads: CASSLSTSFADTQYF. The DNA for the CDR3 is TGTGCCAGCAGCTTATCCACTAGTTTTGCGGATACGCAGTATTTT.

The rearrangement links TRBV5-1 to TRBJ2-7, with D unresolved. The ends were cut back, 4 bases at V and 4 bases at J, with 6 bases in the middle. Germline CDR1 reads SGHRS; CDR2 reads YFSETQ. The CDR3 has 11 residues. The chain's CDR3 is CASSTDYEQYF. CDR3 coding DNA: TGCGCCAGCAGCACCGATTACGAGCAGTACTTC. Together with reference TRBV5-1 and TRBJ2-7, the CDR3 gives the full variable domain: KAGVTQTPRYLIKTRGQQVTLSCSPISGHRSVSWYQQTPGQGLQFLFEYFSETQRNKGNFPGRFSGRQFSNSRSEMNVSTLELGDSALYLCASSTDYEQYFGPGTRLTVT.

The chain is built from TRBV7-8 and TRBJ2-1; no definite D call. CDR3 length equals 11 residues. CDR1 is SGHVS and CDR2 is FQNEAQ in the germline V gene. Trimming removed 4 bases at V and 8 bases at J, with 6 bases between. The CDR3 DNA follows: TGTGCCAGCAGCTGGGTAGATGAGCAGTTCTTC. Translated, it gives CASSWVDEQFF.

The chain is built from TRBV6-1 and TRBJ1-1; D possibly corresponds to TRBD1 (5 bases). V was clipped by 6 bases and J by 4 bases, with 18 bases between them. Germline V gene lookup returns CDR1 MNHNS and CDR2 SASEGT. The CDR3 runs 15 residues. CDR3 in DNA: TGTGCCAGCAGGTCCCAGGGTTTTCTTTTCACTGAAGCTTTCTTT. Translation: CASRSQGFLFTEAFF.

This clone was seen once. The gene calls are TRBV5-1 and TRBJ2-7; TRBD1 is a possible D gene (6 bases). V lost 5 bases and J lost 2, with 11 bases in between. The germline V gene has CDR1 SGHRS and CDR2 YFSETQ. CDR3 size: 13 residues. The CDR3, as DNA: TGCGCCAGCAGTCCAGGGGTAACCTACGAGCAGTACTTC. Its protein product is CASSPGVTYEQYF. The full variable domain, with the rest looked up from reference TRBV5-1 and TRBJ2-7, is KAGVTQTPRYLIKTRGQQVTLSCSPISGHRSVSWYQQTPGQGLQFLFEYFSETQRNKGNFPGRFSGRQFSNSRSEMNVSTLELGDSALYLCASSPGVTYEQYFGPGTRLTVT.

The gene calls are TRBV10-3 and TRBJ2-3; D is unclear. V was trimmed by 0 bases and J by 5 bases, leaving 12 bases between them. Germline V gene lookup returns CDR1 ENHRY and CDR2 SYGVKD. The CDR3 is 15 amino acids. DNA for the CDR3: TGTGCCATCAGTGAGTCGTTCTCTCTTGGAGATACGCAGTATTTT. This gives the protein CAISESFSLGDTQYF.

In the case of this clone: In the same sample, other DNA sequences code for this CDR3. The rearrangement joins TRBV14 to TRBJ2-7, with D maybe TRBD2 (6 bases). Germline-derived CDR1 and CDR2 are SGHDN and FVKESK. Between the trimmed V and J ends, which lost 3 bases and 3 bases, there was a span of 12 bases. This CDR3 has 14 residues. This CDR3 is CASSQAGRSYEQYF. CDR3 sequence (DNA): TGTGCCAGCAGCCAGGCGGGAAGGAGCTACGAGCAGTACTTC.

The V call is TRBV9, the J call TRBJ2-7; 7 bases are shared with TRBD1. CDR1 and CDR2 (germline): SGDLS, YYNGEE. This CDR3 region has 14 residues. J gave up 4 bases and V 4 bases, and 8 bases lay outside the gene matches. CDR3 sequence (DNA): TGTGCCAGCAGCCGGCGGACAGGCGCATACGAGCAGTACTTC. Translation: CASSRRTGAYEQYF.

As for this clone: Other DNA sequences in this sample translate to the same CDR3. The V call is TRBV5-1, the J call TRBJ2-7; 7 nucleotides align to TRBD2. The CDR3 has 12 amino acids. With 3 bases clipped from V and 7 bases from J, the junction kept 4 bases outside the gene matches. The germline gives CDR1 SGHRS, CDR2 YFSETQ. The CDR3 here is CASSWGGEEQYF. In DNA, the CDR3 is TGCGCCAGCAGCTGGGGGGGTGAAGAGCAGTACTTC.

The rearrangement links TRBV25-1 to TRBJ1-2, with D possibly TRBD1 on 6 matching bases. Trimming left V 1 base short and J 8 bases short, with 14 bases between. From germline, CDR1 is MGHDK and CDR2 SYGVNS. CDR3 length: 14 residues. The CDR3 sequence is CASSEWDNVKGYTF. The CDR3 DNA reads TGTGCCAGCAGTGAATGGGACAATGTGAAGGGCTACACCTTC.

CDR3 sequence (DNA): TGTGCCAGTAGTATTTGGGGCGGCAATCAGCCCCAGCATTTT. Amino acids: CASSIWGGNQPQHF. The chain couples TRBV19 to TRBJ1-5; possibly TRBD1 for D (5 bases). CDR3 length equals 14 residues. V lost 3 bases to trimming and J lost 2 bases, with 8 bases between them. Germline CDR1 LNHDA, CDR2 SQIVND (reference sequence).

The CDR3 sequence: CASSLTSGRPWETQYF. For the CDR3, the DNA is TGTGCCAGCAGTCTGACTAGCGGGAGGCCTTGGGAGACCCAGTACTTC. J is TRBJ2-5 and V is TRBV6-6, with TRBD2 matching 13 bases. CDR1 is MNHNY and CDR2 is SVGAGI in the germline V gene (reference sequence). This CDR3 spans 16 amino acids. V gave up 5 bases and J gave up 5 bases; unmatched junction bases: 8.

In regard to this clone: The same CDR3 also results from other DNA sequences found in this sample. V and J are TRBV19 and TRBJ2-1; 8 bases align to TRBD2. The CDR3 has 15 residues. The germline CDR1 and CDR2 sequences are LNHDA and SQIVND (reference sequence). V was clipped by 5 bases and J by 0 bases; unmatched bases: 3. The CDR3 nucleotides read TGTGCCAGTAGTTTAGCGGGGAGCTCCTACAATGAGCAGTTCTTC. Translating it yields CASSLAGSSYNEQFF.

Only one count was recorded for this clone. V and J are TRBV6-1 and TRBJ2-1; D is perhaps TRBD2 (6 bases). V lost 7 bases and J lost 0, with 13 bases in between. CDR3 length equals 15 residues. Germline V gene data show CDR1 as MNHNS and CDR2 as SASEGT. The DNA for the CDR3 is TGTGCCAGCAAGATAGCGGACCCCTCCTACAATGAGCAGTTCTTC. Its translation is CASKIADPSYNEQFF.

This chain uses TRBV4-1 with TRBJ1-1; D remains unclear. Germline lookup yields CDR1 MGHRA and CDR2 YSYEKL. The CDR3 sequence is 13 residues long. V was pared by 4 bases and J by 2 bases, with 8 bases between. CDR3 amino acids: CASSLDLNTEAFF. In DNA, the CDR3 is TGCGCCAGCAGCCTCGACCTAAACACTGAAGCTTTCTTT.

The V call is TRBV28, the J call TRBJ2-7, with 7 bases aligning to TRBD1. This CDR3 contains 13 residues. Germline assignment: CDR1 MDHEN and CDR2 SYDVKM. Trimming cost V 6 bases and J 4 bases; bases outside gene matches: 6. The CDR3 here is CASRSGQAYEQYF. The CDR3 DNA sequence: TGTGCCAGCAGGTCAGGACAGGCGTACGAGCAGTACTTC.

The chain carries TRBV28 and TRBJ1-5; D ambiguous. This CDR3 is built from 13 residues. Germline CDR1 and CDR2: MDHEN and SYDVKM. Trimming removed 8 bases at V and 7 bases at J, with 15 bases between. CDR3 DNA: TGTGCCAGCCTTCTAAGCTGGCCACAGCCCCAGCATTTT. Translating it yields CASLLSWPQPQHF.

The chain employs TRBV5-1 and TRBJ2-1; TRBD1 might be the D (6 bases). Germline-derived CDR1 and CDR2 are SGHRS and YFSETQ. This CDR3 has 17 amino acids. V lost 0 bases and J 4 bases, leaving 17 bases between the germline ends. The CDR3 DNA sequence: TGCGCCAGCAGCTTGGACCGAGGGACATTAGAATACAATGAGCAGTTCTTC. Its protein is CASSLDRGTLEYNEQFF.

This sequence joins TRBV9 and TRBJ2-3, with a tentative D call TRBD1 (5 bases). Germline-derived CDR1 and CDR2 are SGDLS and YYNGEE. This CDR3 comprises 13 residues. Trimming removed 3 bases at V and 6 bases at J, with 11 bases between. CDR3 bases: TGTGCCAGCAGCGCGCAGGGTGTCGATACGCAGTATTTT. Protein: CASSAQGVDTQYF.

V and J are TRBV19 and TRBJ1-2; a possible D gene is TRBD1 (6 bases). Germline CDR1 is LNHDA and CDR2 is SQIVND (reference sequence). Trimming took 3 bases from V and 6 from J, leaving 17 bases between them. The length of the CDR3 is 15 residues. The CDR3 sequence: CASSIGGTLMDGYTF. The CDR3 nucleotides are TGTGCCAGTAGTATTGGGGGGACACTCATGGATGGCTACACCTTC.

The chain couples TRBV27 to TRBJ2-1; 12 bases agree with TRBD2. The ends lost 4 bases at V and 6 bases at J; junction bases unmatched: 7. The CDR3 totals 16 residues. Germline CDR1 and CDR2: MNHEY and SMNVEV (reference sequence). The CDR3 DNA sequence: TGTGCCAGCAGTTCTCGGACTAGCGGGGCCCGCAATGAGCAGTTCTTC. This translates into CASSSRTSGARNEQFF.

This chain links TRBV27 with TRBJ2-7; either TRBD1 or TRBD2 may supply D (6 bases each). Germline lookup yields CDR1 MNHEY and CDR2 SMNVEV (reference sequence). Trimming left V 1 base short and J 6 bases short, with 13 bases between. CDR3 length equals 14 residues. CDR3 in amino acids: CASSLFRGLGEQYF. CDR3 coding DNA: TGTGCCAGCAGTTTATTCCGGGGGCTTGGCGAGCAGTACTTC.

About this clone: In the same sample, other DNA sequences code for this CDR3. The chain recombines TRBV4-1 with TRBJ2-7; D is undetermined. The germline CDR1 and CDR2 sequences are MGHRA and YSYEKL. This CDR3 spans 13 amino acids. Trimming took off 1 base at V and 3 bases at J, with 7 bases between the two ends. CDR3 sequence reads: CASSQGPGYEQYF. For the CDR3, the DNA is TGCGCCAGCAGCCAAGGACCAGGCTACGAGCAGTACTTC.

The rearrangement joins TRBV5-6 to TRBJ2-5; D is undetermined. The germline CDR1 and CDR2 sequences are SGHDT and YYEEEE. The ends were cut back, 0 bases at V and 3 bases at J, with 6 bases in the middle. This CDR3 comprises 13 residues. CDR3 sequence: CASSLDLKETQYF. For the CDR3, the DNA is TGTGCCAGCAGCTTGGATTTAAAAGAGACCCAGTACTTC.

This rearrangement joins TRBV19 to TRBJ1-4; a weak D match, TRBD1 (5 bases). The length of the CDR3 is 13 residues. The germline gives CDR1 LNHDA, CDR2 SQIVND (reference sequence). Trimming stripped 4 bases from V and 12 bases from J, with 15 bases between. The chain's CDR3 is CASSNRGAEELFF. In nucleotides, the CDR3 is TGTGCCAGTAGTAATAGGGGCGCGGAAGAACTGTTTTTT. The full variable domain, its missing parts supplied by reference TRBV19 and TRBJ1-4, is DGGITQSPKYLFRKEGQNVTLSCEQNLNHDAMYWYRQDPGQGLRLIYYSQIVNDFQKGDIAEGYSVSREKKESFPLTVTSAQKNPTAFYLCASSNRGAEELFFGSGTQLSVL.